These 23 T cell receptor beta chains were sequenced from one sample in a study of blood T cell repertoires in COVID-19. Measured with immunoSEQ multiplex PCR; TCRdb has only the in-frame clones, and not every one. The table shows tens of thousands of clones, with more than 75% occurring only once. Sequenced sample: peripheral blood. The receptors stem from a woman aged 60-70 years with acute or convalescent COVID-19.

The chain joins TRBV10-3 to TRBJ2-5; weak D call: TRBD1 (6 bases). V was trimmed by 4 bases and J by 2 bases, leaving 11 bases between them. CDR1 is ENHRY and CDR2 is SYGVKD in the germline V gene. The CDR3 has 14 amino acids. The DNA for the CDR3 is TGTGCCATCAGTGGACAGGAGAGTCAAGAGACCCAGTACTTC. Residues: CAISGQESQETQYF.

CDR3: CAWSQVSEKQYF. The CDR3 nucleotides read TGTGCCTGGAGCCAGGTGTCCGAGAAGCAGTACTTC. The chain has TRBV30 and TRBJ2-7; D is uncertain. The germline V and J ends were trimmed by 3 bases and 8 bases, with 14 bases remaining between them. This CDR3 comprises 12 residues. Germline V gene lookup returns CDR1 GTSNPN and CDR2 SVGIG (reference sequence).

The V gene is TRBV18, the J gene TRBJ1-2; 9 nucleotides agree with TRBD1. V trimming: 5 bases; J trimming: 4 bases; junction bases outside the gene matches: 8. The length of the CDR3 is 15 residues. Germline V gene data show CDR1 as KGHSH and CDR2 as LQKENI. The CDR3 DNA is TGTGCCAGCTCAGCCCCGGGACAGGGCATCTATGGCTACACCTTC. Translated: CASSAPGQGIYGYTF.

The rearrangement joins TRBV7-9 to TRBJ1-4; D gene ambiguous. V was pared by 5 bases and J by 4 bases, with 17 bases between. The germline gives CDR1 SEHNR, CDR2 FQNEAQ (reference sequence). The CDR3 contains 16 residues. This chain's CDR3 is CASSPPEGRVNEKLFF. CDR3 DNA: TGTGCCAGCAGCCCTCCCGAAGGGCGGGTTAATGAAAAACTGTTTTTT.

This sequence joins TRBV3-1 (or the pseudogene TRBV3-2) and TRBJ1-1; 9 nucleotides agree with TRBD1. Germline V gene data show CDR1 as LGHDT and CDR2 as YNNKEL (reference sequence). CDR3 length equals 14 residues. V gave up 3 bases and J gave up 3 bases; unmatched junction bases: 2. Here the CDR3 reads CASSQGDRDTEAFF. Here the CDR3 DNA reads TGTGCCAGCAGCCAGGGGGACAGGGACACTGAAGCTTTCTTT.

CDR3 DNA sequence: TGTGCCAGTACGCCCTTCGCCGGGTTCCAGCGTGAGACCCAGTACTTC. Its protein product is CASTPFAGFQRETQYF. V and J are TRBV19 and TRBJ2-5, with D uncertain. Trimming shortened V by 7 bases and J by 5 bases, and 23 bases separated the two germline ends. This CDR3 has 16 amino acids. CDR1 is LNHDA, CDR2 SQIVND, per germline (reference sequence). Variable domain in full (rest from reference TRBV19 and TRBJ2-5): DGGITQSPKYLFRKEGQNVTLSCEQNLNHDAMYWYRQDPGQGLRLIYYSQIVNDFQKGDIAEGYSVSREKKESFPLTVTSAQKNPTAFYLCASTPFAGFQRETQYFGPGTRLLVL.

The chain employs TRBV4-1 and TRBJ2-1, with 7 bases that match TRBD2. In germline, CDR1 is MGHRA, CDR2 YSYEKL. The CDR3 contains 15 residues. V was clipped by 1 base and J by 0 bases; unmatched bases: 0. CDR3 nucleotides: TGCGCCAGCAGCCAAGGGGAGGGCTCCTACAATGAGCAGTTCTTC. Its translation: CASSQGEGSYNEQFF.

This chain links TRBV27 with TRBJ1-1, with D uncertain. The CDR3 is 12 residues long. Germline V gives CDR1 MNHEY, CDR2 SMNVEV (reference sequence). The V and J ends lost 7 bases and 0 bases respectively, with 6 bases between them. DNA of the CDR3: TGTGCCAGCAATTCGGTGAACACTGAAGCTTTCTTT. It specifies CASNSVNTEAFF.

Concerning this clone itself: Mismatch with germline at one junction end may stem from a read error. The V gene is TRBV5-1, the J gene TRBJ1-1; 7 bases are a match to TRBD1. In germline, CDR1 is SGHRS, CDR2 YFSETQ. The CDR3 consists of 21 residues. CDR3 DNA sequence: TGCGCCAGCAGCCTTATCGTTGCCAGTCGTCGACCGGGACAGATGAACGCTGAAGCTTTCTTT. Protein product: CASSLIVASRRPGQMNAEAFF.

This sequence joins TRBV27 and TRBJ2-7; D is uncertain. V gave up 4 bases and J gave up 0 bases, with 7 bases separating them. This CDR3 spans 13 amino acids. The germline gives CDR1 MNHEY, CDR2 SMNVEV (reference sequence). The CDR3 nucleotides read TGTGCCAGCAGTTGGCAGGTCTCCTACGAGCAGTACTTC. It is translated as CASSWQVSYEQYF.

This rearrangement joins TRBV12-1 to TRBJ1-6; TRBD1 reflects the table's D call only, with no check against the DNA. TRBV12-1 is designated a pseudogene. This CDR3 spans 15 amino acids. The CDR3 region is CASSLTAQFNSPLHF. CDR3 DNA sequence: TGTGCCAGCAGCTTGACAGCGCAGTTTAATTCACCCCTCCACTTT.

The rearrangement joins TRBV7-8 to TRBJ2-7; 8 positions agree with TRBD2. The CDR3 runs to 16 residues. V shed 2 bases and J 0 bases; nucleotides not matched to a gene: 6. CDR1 SGHVS and CDR2 FQNEAQ come from the germline V gene. The CDR3 region is CASSLTTGTSSYEQYF. The CDR3, as DNA: TGTGCCAGCAGCTTAACAACCGGGACTAGCTCCTACGAGCAGTACTTC.

The chain combines TRBV5-3 with TRBJ2-1, with TRBD1 matching over 7 bases. TRBV5-3 is an ORF, with its function uncertain. This CDR3 spans 14 amino acids. Germline trimming cut 0 bases from V and 3 bases from J; bases unmatched to any gene: 0. The CDR3 DNA sequence: TGTGCCAGAAGCTTGGGACAGGGCTACAATGAGCAGTTCTTC. It specifies CARSLGQGYNEQFF.

The chain links TRBV5-6 to TRBJ2-7; weak D call: TRBD2 (7 bases). V lost 5 bases and J 4 bases, leaving 19 bases between the germline ends. The length of the CDR3 is 15 residues. CDR1 SGHDT and CDR2 YYEEEE come from the germline V gene. The CDR3 reads CASSLTGGALYEQYF. The CDR3 nucleotides read TGTGCCAGCAGTTTGACTGGGGGGGCCTTGTACGAGCAGTACTTC.

This chain connects TRBV4-1 to TRBJ2-2; a possible D gene is TRBD1 (5 bases). The CDR3 totals 15 residues. Between the trimmed V and J ends, which lost 5 bases and 5 bases, there was a span of 15 bases. The germline CDR1 and CDR2 sequences are MGHRA and YSYEKL. The CDR3 is CASSYLTQATGELFF. The CDR3 DNA follows: TGCGCCAGCAGCTACCTGACACAGGCAACCGGGGAGCTGTTTTTT.

The chain links TRBV19 to TRBJ2-3, with D possibly matching TRBD1 (8 bases). Deletions cut 3 bases from V and 6 bases from J, with 16 bases between. Looked up from germline, CDR1 is LNHDA and CDR2 is SQIVND (reference sequence). The CDR3 contains 15 residues. The CDR3: CASSISGQGGDTQYF. CDR3 in DNA: TGTGCCAGTAGTATTTCTGGACAGGGAGGGGATACGCAGTATTTT.

The chain uses TRBV5-4 and TRBJ2-7, with D maybe TRBD2 (6 bases). Germline CDR1 SGHNT, CDR2 YYREEE (reference sequence). V lost 4 bases to trimming and J lost 2 bases, with 13 bases between them. The CDR3 is 14 amino acids. Here the CDR3 DNA reads TGTGCCAGCAGCAGGAGGGGCAGCCCCTACGAGCAGTACTTC. Its protein product is CASSRRGSPYEQYF.

The gene calls are TRBV19 and TRBJ1-5, with 8 bases aligning to TRBD1. This CDR3 is 15 amino acids long. Germline-derived CDR1 and CDR2 are LNHDA and SQIVND (reference sequence). V lost 8 bases to trimming and J lost 1 base; unmatched junction nucleotides: 7. CDR3 residues: CASLGQGASNQPQHF. The DNA of the CDR3 is TGTGCCAGTTTAGGACAGGGAGCGAGCAATCAGCCCCAGCATTTT.

The rearrangement joins TRBV28 to TRBJ1-4; D gene uncertain. The V gene lost 6 bases and the J gene lost 3 bases, with 8 bases spanning the gap. Germline assignment: CDR1 MDHEN and CDR2 SYDVKM. The CDR3 totals 13 residues. Written as DNA, the CDR3 is TGTGCCAGCAGGGGCAGCTCTAATGAAAAACTGTTTTTT. Its protein is CASRGSSNEKLFF.

The gene calls are TRBV2 and TRBJ2-1; 7 bases are a match to TRBD1. Germline assignment: CDR1 SNHLY and CDR2 FYNNEI. V dropped 4 bases and J dropped 9; count of bases not matched to a gene: 6. The CDR3 contains 13 residues. The CDR3 DNA sequence: TGTGCCAGCAGTGCCCTACAGGGGACTGAGCAGTTCTTC. Translation: CASSALQGTEQFF.

This chain connects TRBV5-1 to TRBJ2-4, with D unclear. Trimming took 0 bases from V and 6 from J, leaving 10 bases between them. Germline CDR1 reads SGHRS; CDR2 reads YFSETQ. The CDR3 is 14 amino acids. The CDR3 is CASSLGGWRNIQYF. CDR3 nucleotides: TGCGCCAGCAGCTTGGGCGGTTGGCGAAACATTCAGTACTTC.

This clone appeared once. This sequence joins TRBV2 and TRBJ2-3; 9 positions match TRBD2. Germline-derived CDR1 and CDR2 are SNHLY and FYNNEI. J was trimmed by 0 bases and V by 6 bases; bases with no gene match: 1. The CDR3 totals 14 residues. The CDR3 region is CASRAGGSTDTQYF. CDR3 sequence (DNA): TGTGCCAGCAGAGCGGGGGGTAGCACAGATACGCAGTATTTT.

This chain joins TRBV19 and TRBJ2-7; perhaps TRBD1 as D (6 bases). V was clipped by 6 bases and J by 2 bases, with 14 bases between them. This CDR3 has 14 residues. The germline V gene encodes CDR1 LNHDA and CDR2 SQIVND (reference sequence). The CDR3 spells CASRGTRDPYEQYF. The CDR3 DNA reads TGTGCCAGTAGGGGGACACGAGACCCCTACGAGCAGTACTTC.